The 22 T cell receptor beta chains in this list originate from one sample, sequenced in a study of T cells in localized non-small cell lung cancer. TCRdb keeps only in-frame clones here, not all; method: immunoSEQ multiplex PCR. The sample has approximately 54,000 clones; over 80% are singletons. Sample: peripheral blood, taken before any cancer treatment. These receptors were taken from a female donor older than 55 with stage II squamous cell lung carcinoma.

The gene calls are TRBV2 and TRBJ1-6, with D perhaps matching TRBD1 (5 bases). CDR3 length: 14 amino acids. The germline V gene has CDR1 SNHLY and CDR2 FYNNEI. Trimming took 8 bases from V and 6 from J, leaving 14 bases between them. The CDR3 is CASGPRGANSPLHF. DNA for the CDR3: TGTGCCAGCGGCCCCAGAGGGGCTAATTCACCCCTCCACTTT. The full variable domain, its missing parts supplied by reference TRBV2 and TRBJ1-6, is EPEVTQTPSHQVTQMGQEVILRCVPISNHLYFYWYRQILGQKVEFLVSFYNNEISEKSEIFDDQFSVERPDGSNFTLKIRSTKLEDSAMYFCASGPRGANSPLHFGNGTRLTVT.

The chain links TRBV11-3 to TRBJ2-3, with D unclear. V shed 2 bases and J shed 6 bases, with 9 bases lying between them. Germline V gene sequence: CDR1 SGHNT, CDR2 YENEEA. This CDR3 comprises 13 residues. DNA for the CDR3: TGTGCCAGCAGCTTATCAGAGAGGGATACGCAGTATTTT. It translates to CASSLSERDTQYF.

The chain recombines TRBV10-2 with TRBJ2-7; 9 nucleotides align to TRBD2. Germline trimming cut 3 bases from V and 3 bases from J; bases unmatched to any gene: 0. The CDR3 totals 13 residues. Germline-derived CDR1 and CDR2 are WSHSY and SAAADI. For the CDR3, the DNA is TGCGCCAGCAGTGAACTAGCGGGCTACGAGCAGTACTTC. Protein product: CASSELAGYEQYF.

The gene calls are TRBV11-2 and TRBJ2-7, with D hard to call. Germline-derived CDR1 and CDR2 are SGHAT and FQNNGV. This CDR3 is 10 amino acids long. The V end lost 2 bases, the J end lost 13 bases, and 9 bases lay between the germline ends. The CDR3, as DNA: TGTGCCAGCAGCTTAAGGAGTCTTTACTTC. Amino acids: CASSLRSLYF. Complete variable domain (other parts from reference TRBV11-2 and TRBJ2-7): EAGVAQSPRYKIIEKRQSVAFWCNPISGHATLYWYQQILGQGPKLLIQFQNNGVVDDSQLPKDRFSAERLKGVDSTLKIQPAKLEDSAVYLCASSLRSLYFGPGTRLTVT.

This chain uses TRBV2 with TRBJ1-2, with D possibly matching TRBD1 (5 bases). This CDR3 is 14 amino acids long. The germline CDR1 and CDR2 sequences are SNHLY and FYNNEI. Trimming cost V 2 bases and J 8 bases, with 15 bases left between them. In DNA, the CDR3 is TGTGCCAGCAGTGAAAGACAGCGAGTGGAGGGCTACACCTTC. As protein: CASSERQRVEGYTF.

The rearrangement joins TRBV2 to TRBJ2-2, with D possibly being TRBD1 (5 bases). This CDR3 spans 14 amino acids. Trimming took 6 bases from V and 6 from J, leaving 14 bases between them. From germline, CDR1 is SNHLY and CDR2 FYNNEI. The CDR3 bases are TGTGCCAGCAGGGGAACCCCAGGGTCCGGGGAGCTGTTTTTT. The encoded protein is CASRGTPGSGELFF.

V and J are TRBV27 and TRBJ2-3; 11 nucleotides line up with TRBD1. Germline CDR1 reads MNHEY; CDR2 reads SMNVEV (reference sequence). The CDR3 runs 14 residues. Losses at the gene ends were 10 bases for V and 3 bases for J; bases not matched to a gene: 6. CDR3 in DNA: TGTGCCACAAAGGACAGGGGGCGAACAGATACGCAGTATTTT. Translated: CATKDRGRTDTQYF.

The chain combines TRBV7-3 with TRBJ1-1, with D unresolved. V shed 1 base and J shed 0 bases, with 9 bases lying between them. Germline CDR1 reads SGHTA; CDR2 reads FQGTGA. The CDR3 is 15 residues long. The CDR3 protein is CASSLRAGVNTEAFF. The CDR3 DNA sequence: TGTGCCAGCAGCTTAAGGGCAGGAGTGAACACTGAAGCTTTCTTT.

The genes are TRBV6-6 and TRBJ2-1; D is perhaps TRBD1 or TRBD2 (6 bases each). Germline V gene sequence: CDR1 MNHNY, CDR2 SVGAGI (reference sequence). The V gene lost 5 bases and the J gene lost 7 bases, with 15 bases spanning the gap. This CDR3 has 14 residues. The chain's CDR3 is CASSTRRGANEQFF. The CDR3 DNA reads TGTGCCAGCAGTACCCGTAGGGGGGCGAATGAGCAGTTCTTC.

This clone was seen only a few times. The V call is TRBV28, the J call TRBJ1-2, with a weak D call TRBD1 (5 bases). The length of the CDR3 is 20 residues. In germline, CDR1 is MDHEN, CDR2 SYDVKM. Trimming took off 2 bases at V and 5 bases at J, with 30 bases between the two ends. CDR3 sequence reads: CASSLTGVLRRDQYPYGYTF. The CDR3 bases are TGTGCCAGCAGTTTAACAGGTGTTTTGAGGAGGGACCAGTATCCATATGGCTACACCTTC.

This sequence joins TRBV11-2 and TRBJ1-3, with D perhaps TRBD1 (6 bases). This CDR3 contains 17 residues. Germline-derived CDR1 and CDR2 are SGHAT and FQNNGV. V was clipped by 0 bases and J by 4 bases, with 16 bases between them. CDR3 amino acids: CASSLEVQGTIGNTIYF. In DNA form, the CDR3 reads TGTGCCAGCAGCTTAGAGGTGCAGGGGACGATCGGAAACACCATATATTTT. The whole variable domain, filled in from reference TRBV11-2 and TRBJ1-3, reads EAGVAQSPRYKIIEKRQSVAFWCNPISGHATLYWYQQILGQGPKLLIQFQNNGVVDDSQLPKDRFSAERLKGVDSTLKIQPAKLEDSAVYLCASSLEVQGTIGNTIYFGEGSWLTVV.

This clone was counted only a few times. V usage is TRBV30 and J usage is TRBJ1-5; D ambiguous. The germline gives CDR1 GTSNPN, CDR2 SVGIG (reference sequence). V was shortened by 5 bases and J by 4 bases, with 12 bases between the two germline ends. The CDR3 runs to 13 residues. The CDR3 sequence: CAWQSGRNQPQHF. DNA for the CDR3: TGTGCCTGGCAAAGTGGGAGAAATCAGCCCCAGCATTTT.

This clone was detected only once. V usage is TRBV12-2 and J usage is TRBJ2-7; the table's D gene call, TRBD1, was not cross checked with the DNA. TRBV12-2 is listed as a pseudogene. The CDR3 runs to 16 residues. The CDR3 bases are TGTGCAAGTCGCTTGGTGACCGGGACAGGGGCCTACGAGCAGTACTTC. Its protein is CASRLVTGTGAYEQYF.

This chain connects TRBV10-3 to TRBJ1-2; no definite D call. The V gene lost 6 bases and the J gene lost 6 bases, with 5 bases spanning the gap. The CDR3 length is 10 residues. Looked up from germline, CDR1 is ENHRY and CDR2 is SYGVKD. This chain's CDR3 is CAIRENGYTF. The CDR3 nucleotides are TGTGCCATCAGGGAAAATGGCTACACCTTC.

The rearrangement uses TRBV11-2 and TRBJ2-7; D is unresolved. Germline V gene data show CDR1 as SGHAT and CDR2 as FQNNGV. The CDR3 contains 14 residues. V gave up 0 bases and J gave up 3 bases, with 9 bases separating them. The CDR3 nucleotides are TGTGCCAGCAGCTTAGATATCGGCGGCTACGAGCAGTACTTC. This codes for CASSLDIGGYEQYF.

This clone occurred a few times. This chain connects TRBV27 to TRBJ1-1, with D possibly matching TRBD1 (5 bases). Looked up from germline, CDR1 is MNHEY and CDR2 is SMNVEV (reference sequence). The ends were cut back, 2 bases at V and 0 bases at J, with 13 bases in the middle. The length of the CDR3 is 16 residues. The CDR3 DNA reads TGTGCCAGCAGTTTAAGGCCAGGGCATATGAACACTGAAGCTTTCTTT. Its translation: CASSLRPGHMNTEAFF.

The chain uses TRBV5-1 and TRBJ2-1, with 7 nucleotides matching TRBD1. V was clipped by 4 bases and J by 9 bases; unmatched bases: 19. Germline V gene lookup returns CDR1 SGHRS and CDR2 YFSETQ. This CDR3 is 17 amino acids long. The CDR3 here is CASSAPVRDSLTLEQFF. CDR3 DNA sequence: TGCGCCAGCAGCGCCCCCGTCCGGGACAGTCTAACGCTTGAGCAGTTCTTC.

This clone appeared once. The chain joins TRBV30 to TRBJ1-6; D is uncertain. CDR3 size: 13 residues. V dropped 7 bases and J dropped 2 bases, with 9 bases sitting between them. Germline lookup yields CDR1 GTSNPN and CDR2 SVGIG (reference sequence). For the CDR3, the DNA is TGTGCCTCCTGCCCCACCTATAATTCACCCCTCCACTTT. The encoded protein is CASCPTYNSPLHF.

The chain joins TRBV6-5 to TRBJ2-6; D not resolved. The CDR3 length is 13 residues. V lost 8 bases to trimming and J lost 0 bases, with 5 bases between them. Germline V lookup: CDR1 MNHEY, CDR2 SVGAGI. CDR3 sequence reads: CASAISGANVLTF. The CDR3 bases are TGTGCCAGCGCAATCTCTGGGGCCAACGTCCTGACTTTC.

This CDR3 reads CAISEGARLGGSTGELFF. The CDR3, as DNA: TGTGCCATCAGTGAGGGGGCCCGATTGGGTGGTAGCACCGGGGAGCTGTTTTTT. The chain has TRBV10-3 and TRBJ2-2; a possible D gene is TRBD1 (5 bases). The CDR3 covers 18 residues. Germline CDR1 ENHRY, CDR2 SYGVKD. Between the trimmed V and J ends, which lost 2 bases and 4 bases, there was a span of 20 bases.

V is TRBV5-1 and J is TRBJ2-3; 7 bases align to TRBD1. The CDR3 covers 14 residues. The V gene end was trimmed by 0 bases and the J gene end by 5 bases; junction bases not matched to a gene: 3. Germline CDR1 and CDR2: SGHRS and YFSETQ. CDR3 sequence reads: CASSLEGGLDTQYF. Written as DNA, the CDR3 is TGCGCCAGCAGCTTGGAAGGGGGCTTAGATACGCAGTATTTT.

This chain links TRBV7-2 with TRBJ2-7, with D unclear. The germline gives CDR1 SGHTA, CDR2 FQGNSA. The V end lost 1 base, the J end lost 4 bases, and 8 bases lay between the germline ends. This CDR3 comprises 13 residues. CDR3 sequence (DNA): TGTGCCAGCAGCTTAGTAGGTGGGTACGAGCAGTACTTC. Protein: CASSLVGGYEQYF.